These 8 T cell receptor beta chains share one sample of origin, sequenced in a study of blood T cell repertoires in COVID-19. Measured with immunoSEQ multiplex PCR; TCRdb has only the in-frame clones, and not every one. The repertoire consists of 300,000 to 400,000 clones, with about 88% occurring once and the leading ten covering about 7.3%. The specimen sequenced was peripheral blood. The source of these receptors is an older woman with COVID-19, enrolled during active disease.

The chain uses TRBV27 and TRBJ1-2, with D perhaps matching TRBD1 (5 bases). Trimming cost V 3 bases and J 5 bases, with 16 bases left between them. This CDR3 has 15 amino acids. Germline V gene sequence: CDR1 MNHEY, CDR2 SMNVEV (reference sequence). The CDR3 is CASSFRPGSSYGYTF. The CDR3 DNA sequence: TGTGCCAGCAGTTTCCGGCCAGGGTCATCGTATGGCTACACCTTC.

V and J are TRBV7-8 and TRBJ1-2; D ambiguous. Germline assignment: CDR1 SGHVS and CDR2 FQNEAQ. Trimming pared 1 base from V and 4 bases from J, leaving 16 bases between. The CDR3 covers 16 residues. This CDR3 is CASSLVDLREIYGYTF. The DNA of the CDR3 is TGTGCCAGCAGCTTAGTAGACCTCCGGGAAATCTATGGCTACACCTTC.

The J gene is TRBJ2-3, the V gene TRBV9, with TRBD2 matching over 9 bases. The CDR3 totals 16 residues. Germline V gives CDR1 SGDLS, CDR2 YYNGEE. The ends lost 2 bases at V and 2 bases at J; junction bases unmatched: 6. Here the CDR3 reads CASSVAGLAFTDTQYF. The CDR3 DNA sequence: TGTGCCAGCAGCGTCGCGGGACTAGCTTTCACAGATACGCAGTATTTT.

The chain recombines TRBV4-1 with TRBJ1-2; D gene unclear. In germline, CDR1 is MGHRA, CDR2 YSYEKL. V was trimmed by 4 bases and J by 8 bases, leaving 20 bases between them. CDR3 size: 15 residues. CDR3 sequence: CASSPLVERQIGYTF. In nucleotides, the CDR3 is TGCGCCAGCAGCCCTTTGGTCGAGAGACAAATAGGCTACACCTTC.

The chain is built from TRBV9 and TRBJ1-1; D is uncertain. The CDR3 spans 16 residues. V gave up 6 bases and J gave up 4 bases, with 22 bases separating them. Germline lookup yields CDR1 SGDLS and CDR2 YYNGEE. In DNA, the CDR3 is TGTGCCAGCACACCGATTATCGGGGAGGGAAGCACTGAAGCTTTCTTT. This codes for CASTPIIGEGSTEAFF.

V is TRBV18 and J is TRBJ1-5; the D gene is possibly TRBD1 (5 bases). Germline V gives CDR1 KGHSH, CDR2 LQKENI. Trimming removed 3 bases at V and 7 bases at J, with 13 bases between. The CDR3 length is 14 residues. CDR3 amino acids: CASSPQSGDQPQHF. The CDR3, as DNA: TGTGCCAGCTCACCTCAGTCGGGGGACCAGCCCCAGCATTTT.

This clone was seen more than once but under ten times. CDR3 bases: TGTGCTAGTGGTTTGCTCCAGGGACAGCTCAATCAGCCCCAGCATTTT. It translates to CASGLLQGQLNQPQHF. The rearrangement joins TRBV12-5 to TRBJ1-5; 7 bases line up with TRBD1. Germline loops: CDR1 LGHNT, CDR2 FRNRAP. The junction had 7 bases not matched to a gene; V was cut back by 2 bases and J by 3 bases. This CDR3 has 16 amino acids. The entire variable domain, with the rest obtained from reference TRBV12-5 and TRBJ1-5, is as follows: DARVTQTPRHKVTEMGQEVTMRCQPILGHNTVFWYRQTMMQGLELLAYFRNRAPLDDSGMPKDRFSAEMPDATLATLKIQPSEPRDSAVYFCASGLLQGQLNQPQHFGDGTRLSIL.

This chain links TRBV19 with TRBJ1-4; D is undetermined. CDR3 length equals 12 residues. Germline V gene data show CDR1 as LNHDA and CDR2 as SQIVND (reference sequence). With 4 bases removed from V and 12 bases from J, the gap between germline ends came to 12 bases. CDR3 amino acids: CASSRGELELFF. The CDR3 DNA follows: TGTGCCAGTAGTAGAGGTGAATTGGAACTGTTTTTT.